These 27 T cell receptor beta chains originate from one sample sequenced in a study of radiotherapy plus CTLA-4 blockade in lung cancer. Sequenced by immunoSEQ multiplex PCR; TCRdb stores in-frame clones only, minus some. This table has 80,000 to 100,000 clones, 65% to 85% appearing once. This specimen consisted of peripheral blood, obtained from a patient treated with radiotherapy plus ipilimumab. The origin of the receptors is a human donor with non-small cell lung cancer who had a partial response to radiotherapy plus ipilimumab. Some clones in this sample may be carry-over from other donors' samples.

The CDR3 is CASSHSAGGSNQPQHF. The CDR3 DNA reads as TGTGCCAGCAGCCACTCCGCCGGGGGGAGCAATCAGCCCCAGCATTTT. J is TRBJ1-5 and V is TRBV27, with D perhaps matching TRBD1 (5 bases). The V end lost 6 bases, the J end lost 1 base, and 16 bases lay between the germline ends. The germline V gene encodes CDR1 MNHEY and CDR2 SMNVEV (reference sequence). The CDR3 covers 16 residues.

The chain uses TRBV4-1 and TRBJ1-2, with 7 bases that match TRBD1. The CDR3 consists of 18 residues. The germline CDR1 and CDR2 sequences are MGHRA and YSYEKL. Trimming removed 2 bases from V and 4 bases from J; junction bases left unmatched: 16. The CDR3 nucleotides are TGCGCCAGCAGCCAAAAGCTCCCCGGACAGGCCCGGGTCTATGGCTACACCTTC. It encodes CASSQKLPGQARVYGYTF.

The chain combines TRBV29-1 with TRBJ2-7; 7 positions match TRBD2. The CDR3 sequence is 16 residues long. Losses at the gene ends were 1 base for V and 0 bases for J; bases not matched to a gene: 9. Germline CDR1 is SQVTM and CDR2 is ANQGSEA. The CDR3: CSVEGGRAGNSYEQYF. In DNA, the CDR3 is TGCAGCGTTGAAGGGGGGAGAGCGGGGAACTCCTACGAGCAGTACTTC.

This clone was counted once. The chain carries TRBV5-4 and TRBJ2-5; 9 positions agree with TRBD2. The CDR3 length is 13 residues. CDR1 is SGHNT and CDR2 is YYREEE in the germline V gene (reference sequence). The V gene end was trimmed by 5 bases and the J gene end by 5 bases; junction bases not matched to a gene: 4. The CDR3 bases are TGTGCCAGCAGGGACGCGGGGGGGGAGACCCAGTACTTC. Translated: CASRDAGGETQYF.

This chain links TRBV28 with TRBJ1-1; D is possibly TRBD1 (5 bases). Germline-derived CDR1 and CDR2 are MDHEN and SYDVKM. V lost 2 bases to trimming and J lost 11 bases, with 18 bases between them. The CDR3 runs 14 residues. The CDR3 DNA reads as TGTGCCAGCAGTTTAAATTTGGGATCGGGGGGGGCTTTCTTT. As protein: CASSLNLGSGGAFF.

This clone was seen only a few times. The V call is TRBV4-1, the J call TRBJ2-7, with 11 bases fitting TRBD2. The CDR3 sequence is 16 residues long. Germline CDR1 and CDR2: MGHRA and YSYEKL. The V segment lost 1 base and the J segment 0 bases; nucleotides outside the gene matches: 2. The DNA for the CDR3 is TGCGCCAGCAGCCAAGCTGGGACTAGCGGCTCCTACGAGCAGTACTTC. Its protein product is CASSQAGTSGSYEQYF.

Here the CDR3 reads CASSLFRTVAFKETQYF. The CDR3 DNA sequence: TGTGCCAGCAGCCTATTTAGAACGGTAGCATTCAAAGAGACCCAGTACTTC. This chain connects TRBV7-2 to TRBJ2-5; D is unresolved. The CDR3 loop spans 17 amino acids. Germline V gene lookup returns CDR1 SGHTA and CDR2 FQGNSA. V lost 5 bases and J 3 bases, leaving 22 bases between the germline ends.

V gene TRBV7-2 combines with J gene TRBJ2-7, with a weak D call TRBD2 (6 bases). Trimming cost V 2 bases and J 1 base, with 15 bases left between them. This CDR3 contains 16 residues. Germline V lookup: CDR1 SGHTA, CDR2 FQGNSA. The CDR3 loop reads CASSLSWGGPSYEQYF. The CDR3 nucleotides read TGTGCCAGCAGCTTAAGTTGGGGAGGTCCTTCCTACGAGCAGTACTTC.

This sequence joins TRBV9 and TRBJ2-6; TRBD2 might be the D (5 bases). V lost 3 bases and J lost 0, with 10 bases in between. This CDR3 is built from 16 residues. Germline CDR1 reads SGDLS; CDR2 reads YYNGEE. This CDR3 is CASSAQGLSGANVLTF. Written as DNA, the CDR3 is TGTGCCAGCAGCGCCCAAGGACTCTCTGGGGCCAACGTCCTGACTTTC.

This clone was found a few times. The CDR3 bases are TGTGCCAGCAGTTTGGACAGCTACGAGCAGTACTTC. Translation: CASSLDSYEQYF. The rearrangement joins TRBV6-5 to TRBJ2-7; perhaps TRBD1 as D (6 bases). The germline CDR1 and CDR2 sequences are MNHEY and SVGAGI. This CDR3 is built from 12 residues. Trimming shortened V by 4 bases and J by 3 bases, and 7 bases separated the two germline ends.

The chain couples TRBV30 to TRBJ2-2; D remains ambiguous. The germline V and J ends were trimmed by 4 bases and 1 base, with 10 bases remaining between them. CDR1 and CDR2 from the germline V gene are GTSNPN and SVGIG (reference sequence). This CDR3 is built from 14 residues. The CDR3 DNA is TGTGCCTGGACTAGGTTTCAGAACACCGGGGAGCTGTTTTTT. Its translation: CAWTRFQNTGELFF.

V usage is TRBV28 and J usage is TRBJ2-1; 9 nucleotides match TRBD1. The CDR3 has 14 residues. V trimming: 2 bases; J trimming: 12 bases; junction bases outside the gene matches: 8. CDR1 MDHEN and CDR2 SYDVKM come from the germline V gene. The DNA of the CDR3 is TGTGCCAGCAGTTTAAACAGGGGGCGCGTAGGGCAGTTCTTC. The encoded protein is CASSLNRGRVGQFF.

The sample holds a few counts of this clone. V and J are TRBV11-2 and TRBJ2-2, with 11 bases fitting TRBD2. V lost 6 bases and J lost 5; bases outside the gene matches: 8. Germline lookup yields CDR1 SGHAT and CDR2 FQNNGV. The CDR3 covers 16 residues. CDR3 loop: CASRDSGRVLTGELFF. The CDR3 bases are TGTGCCAGCAGGGATAGCGGGAGGGTCTTGACCGGGGAGCTGTTTTTT. Using reference TRBV11-2 and TRBJ2-2 for the parts outside the CDR3, the full variable domain is EAGVAQSPRYKIIEKRQSVAFWCNPISGHATLYWYQQILGQGPKLLIQFQNNGVVDDSQLPKDRFSAERLKGVDSTLKIQPAKLEDSAVYLCASRDSGRVLTGELFFGEGSRLTVL.

V usage is TRBV5-1 and J usage is TRBJ2-5; D might be TRBD2 (6 bases). Trimming cost V 0 bases and J 4 bases, with 16 bases left between them. CDR3 length equals 16 residues. From germline, CDR1 is SGHRS and CDR2 YFSETQ. CDR3 sequence (DNA): TGCGCCAGCAGCTTGGGAATAGCGGCCCTGGGAGAGACCCAGTACTTC. Translating gives CASSLGIAALGETQYF.

The chain couples TRBV11-2 to TRBJ2-7; D may be TRBD2 (7 bases). CDR1 SGHAT and CDR2 FQNNGV come from the germline V gene. V was shortened by 5 bases and J by 2 bases, with 16 bases between the two germline ends. The length of the CDR3 is 15 residues. Here the CDR3 DNA reads TGTGCCAGCAGCGCAAACAGGGAGGGGACCTACGAGCAGTACTTC. Translation gives CASSANREGTYEQYF.

In its sample, this clone was seen a few times. This chain joins TRBV7-6 and TRBJ2-3; TRBD2 agrees at 13 bases. The V gene end was trimmed by 4 bases and the J gene end by 6 bases; junction bases not matched to a gene: 7. The CDR3 is made up of 16 amino acids. The germline V gene encodes CDR1 SGHVS and CDR2 FNYEAQ. The CDR3 protein is CASSSLTSGRMDTQYF. For the CDR3, the DNA is TGTGCCAGCAGCTCCCTGACTAGCGGGAGGATGGATACGCAGTATTTT.

This chain connects TRBV19 to TRBJ1-1, with D hard to call. Trimming pared 2 bases from V and 4 bases from J, leaving 8 bases between. This CDR3 spans 13 amino acids. CDR1 and CDR2 from the germline V gene are LNHDA and SQIVND (reference sequence). Here the CDR3 DNA reads TGTGCCAGTAGTATAACGGAGACCACTGAAGCTTTCTTT. Translating it yields CASSITETTEAFF.

The V gene is TRBV28, the J gene TRBJ1-3; D might be TRBD1 (5 bases). V was pared by 9 bases and J by 0 bases, with 15 bases between. The length of the CDR3 is 15 residues. CDR1 and CDR2 (germline): MDHEN, SYDVKM. The CDR3 DNA is TGTGCCAGTTGCTCGGGGGTTAGCTCTGGAAACACCATATATTTT. Protein: CASCSGVSSGNTIYF.

The chain carries TRBV11-2 and TRBJ2-3, with TRBD2 identical over 10 bases. V was clipped by 3 bases and J by 6 bases; unmatched bases: 6. The CDR3 consists of 15 residues. Germline CDR1 SGHAT, CDR2 FQNNGV. The CDR3 region is CASSFRTSGSDTQYF. The CDR3 DNA follows: TGTGCCAGCAGCTTTCGGACTAGCGGTTCTGATACGCAGTATTTT.

This clone has a single count. The chain recombines TRBV10-3 with TRBJ2-1; 14 bases are a match to TRBD2. CDR3 length: 15 amino acids. V shed 7 bases, J shed 9 bases, and the junction held 8 bases outside the gene matches. Germline-derived CDR1 and CDR2 are ENHRY and SYGVKD. CDR3 nucleotides: TGTGCCATCAAGAGGGGACTAGCGGGGGCCGGTGAGCAGTTCTTC. Its translation is CAIKRGLAGAGEQFF.

The CDR3: CASSLPFRAQHF. In nucleotides, the CDR3 is TGTGCCAGCAGTTTACCTTTTCGGGCCCAGCATTTT. The gene calls are TRBV28 and TRBJ1-5; D gene ambiguous. Germline V CDR1 and CDR2: MDHEN, SYDVKM. The V and J ends lost 2 bases and 11 bases respectively, with 10 bases between them. The CDR3 has 12 residues.

This clone was picked up one time. The chain joins TRBV7-9 to TRBJ1-1, with a weak D call TRBD1 (5 bases). Germline V lookup: CDR1 SEHNR, CDR2 FQNEAQ (reference sequence). CDR3 size: 15 residues. V was pared by 1 base and J by 4 bases, with 13 bases between. The CDR3 region is CASSLGAGRATEAFF. The CDR3 bases are TGTGCCAGCAGCTTAGGGGCCGGCAGGGCCACTGAAGCTTTCTTT. Supplemented by reference TRBV7-9 and TRBJ1-1, the full variable domain reads DTGVSQNPRHKITKRGQNVTFRCDPISEHNRLYWYRQTLGQGPEFLTYFQNEAQLEKSRLLSDRFSAERPKGSFSTLEIQRTEQGDSAMYLCASSLGAGRATEAFFGQGTRLTVV.

This rearrangement joins TRBV5-4 to TRBJ1-1; 10 bases map to TRBD1. CDR1 is SGHNT, CDR2 YYREEE, per germline (reference sequence). The CDR3 spans 16 residues. The V and J ends lost 4 bases and 5 bases, in that order; junction bases with no gene match: 11. In DNA, the CDR3 is TGTGCCAGCAGCATACCGGGACAGGGGAGTTTTACTGAAGCTTTCTTT. This codes for CASSIPGQGSFTEAFF.

The rearrangement links TRBV9 to TRBJ2-3, with TRBD2 identical over 11 bases. With 3 bases clipped from V and 1 base from J, the junction kept 7 bases outside the gene matches. The germline V gene has CDR1 SGDLS and CDR2 YYNGEE. This CDR3 is built from 17 residues. The CDR3 DNA follows: TGTGCCAGCAGCGCGAGAGCGGGACTAGCGGGCACAGATACGCAGTATTTT. It encodes CASSARAGLAGTDTQYF.

V usage is TRBV11-1 and J usage is TRBJ1-2; 7 nucleotides align to TRBD1. In germline, CDR1 is SGHAT, CDR2 FQDESV (reference sequence). With V trimmed by 3 bases and J by 4 bases, 8 bases remained unmatched. This CDR3 comprises 15 residues. The CDR3 region is CASSFTGQVGYGYTF. The CDR3 DNA sequence: TGTGCCAGCAGCTTCACAGGACAGGTCGGCTATGGCTACACCTTC.

This clone was seen once. The genes are TRBV4-2 and TRBJ1-6; perhaps TRBD1 as D (6 bases). Trimming removed 3 bases at V and 9 bases at J, with 24 bases between. Per germline, CDR1 LGHNA and CDR2 YNFKEQ. This CDR3 comprises 18 residues. This chain's CDR3 is CASSHSRGPSGRGSPLHF. The CDR3 DNA is TGTGCCAGCAGCCACTCCAGGGGCCCGTCGGGGCGAGGTTCACCCCTCCACTTT.

V and J are TRBV28 and TRBJ1-5, with 9 bases that match TRBD1. After removal of 7 bases from V and 4 bases from J, the junction contained 5 bases not matched to a gene. The CDR3 spans 14 residues. Germline CDR1 is MDHEN and CDR2 is SYDVKM. CDR3 in amino acids: CASTGTGMNQPQHF. CDR3 in DNA: TGTGCCAGCACCGGGACAGGGATGAATCAGCCCCAGCATTTT.